The clone carrying this TCR beta chain has a count of ten or more. Its target is not known. This sample stems from a study of human T cells and chemical hapten exposure. Regarding time point: patch test 3, about 24 weeks after DPC sensitization. Sample treatment: therapeutic diphenylcyclopropenone sensitization with weekly scalp DPC. Study-wide results and limits: The number of TCRs over 1 in 1000 frequency stayed unchanged after DPC. Donor immune responses may differ from healthy people's, since all donors had alopecia.

TCRdb ran MiXCR on the RACE reads and lists one entry per CDR3 protein. Here the sample spans around 130,000 distinct CDR3 sequences, over 9% being singletons. Material: whole blood, obtained in connection with sensitization to the hapten diphenylcyclopropenone (DPC). The clonotype comes from a woman aged 50 to 60 with alopecia areata. Some clones in this sample may be carry-over from other donors' samples.

In DNA form, the CDR3 reads TGTGCCAGCAGCCAATCGGGGTCGCGAGAGAATCAGCCCCAGCATTTT. It encodes CASSQSGSRENQPQHF. The V gene is TRBV12-3 or TRBV12-4, the J gene TRBJ1-5; no definite D call. V lost 6 bases, J lost 4 bases, and 19 bases lay in between. The CDR3 spans 16 residues.